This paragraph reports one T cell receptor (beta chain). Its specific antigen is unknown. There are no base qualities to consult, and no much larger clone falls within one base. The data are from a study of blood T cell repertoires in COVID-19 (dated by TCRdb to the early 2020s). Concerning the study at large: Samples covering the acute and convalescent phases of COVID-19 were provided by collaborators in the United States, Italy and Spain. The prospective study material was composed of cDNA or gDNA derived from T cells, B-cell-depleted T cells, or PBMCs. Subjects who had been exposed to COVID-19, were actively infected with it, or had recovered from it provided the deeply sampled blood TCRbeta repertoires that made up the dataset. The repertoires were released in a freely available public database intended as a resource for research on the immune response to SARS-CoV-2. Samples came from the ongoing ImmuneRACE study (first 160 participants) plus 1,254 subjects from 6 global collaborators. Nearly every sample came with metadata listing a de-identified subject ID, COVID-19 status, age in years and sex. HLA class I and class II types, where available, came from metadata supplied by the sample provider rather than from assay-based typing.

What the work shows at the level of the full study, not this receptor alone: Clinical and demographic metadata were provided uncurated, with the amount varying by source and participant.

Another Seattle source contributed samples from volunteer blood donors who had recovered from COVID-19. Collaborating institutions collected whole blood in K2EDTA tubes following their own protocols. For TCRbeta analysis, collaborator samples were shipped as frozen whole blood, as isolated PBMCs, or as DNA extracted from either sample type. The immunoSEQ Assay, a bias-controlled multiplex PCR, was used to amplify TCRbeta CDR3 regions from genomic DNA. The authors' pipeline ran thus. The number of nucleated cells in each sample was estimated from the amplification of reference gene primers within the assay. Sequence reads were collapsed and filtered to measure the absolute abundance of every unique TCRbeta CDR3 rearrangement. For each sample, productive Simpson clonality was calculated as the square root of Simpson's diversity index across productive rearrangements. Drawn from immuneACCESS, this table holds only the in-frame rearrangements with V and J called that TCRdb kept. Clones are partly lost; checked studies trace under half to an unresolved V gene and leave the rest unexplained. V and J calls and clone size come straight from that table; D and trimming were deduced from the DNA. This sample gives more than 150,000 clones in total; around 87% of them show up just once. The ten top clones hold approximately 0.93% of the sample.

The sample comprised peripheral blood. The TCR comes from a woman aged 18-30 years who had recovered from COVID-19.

The nucleotide sequence reads as follows: TGTGCCAGCAGTTATTCAATGGGGCGAGAGACCCAGTACTTC. It translates to CASSYSMGRETQYF. The chain joins TRBV6-5 to TRBJ2-5; the best D guess is TRBD1, with 5 bases matching. Per the germline V gene, MNHEY is the CDR1 and SVGAGI is the CDR2. Trimming takes 3 bases from V and 4 bases from J, and the germline ends sit 12 bases apart. The CDR3 has 14 amino acids, counting the end cysteine and phenylalanine. This entry keeps only the CDR3 DNA: 42 bases, framed from base 1.